These T cell receptor beta chains were read from a single sample in a study of cytomegalovirus exposure and HLA in healthy donors. Sequencing was performed with immunoSEQ multiplex PCR; in TCRdb, only in-frame clones are kept and a portion is missing. The data hold under 200,000 clones, with roughly 85% observed a single time. The sample comprised PBMCs. Receptors originate from a woman in her 30s in good health and CMV-seropositive. The CDR3 runs from the conserved cysteine through the conserved F or W. A D gene is named only where the DNA matches it firmly. Expanded clones are given a class, and other clones once, few, many or no size at all.

abundance | j_gene | d_gene | v_gene | CDR3nt | CDR3aa
- | TRBJ1-4 | - | TRBV15 | TGTGCCACCAGCACTTTCCCGGAGAATAATGAAAAACTGTTTTTT | CATSTFPENNEKLFF
- | TRBJ2-1 | TRBD2 | TRBV6-1 | TGTGCCAGCAGTGAGGGGACTGAACGGGGGGGGACTGGGCGGGTCTTC | CASSEGTERGGTGRVF
- | TRBJ1-2 | - | TRBV19 | TGTGCCAGTATCTGGCGGGACGGTTTGGGCTATGGCTACACCTTC | CASIWRDGLGYGYTF
- | TRBJ2-7 | - | TRBV16 | TGTGCCAGCAGCCCGATCGCGGGGCCGTACGAGCAGTACTTC | CASSPIAGPYEQYF
- | TRBJ2-7 | TRBD2 | TRBV11-2 | TGTGCCAGCAGCCCGACTAGCGAGAAGTCCTACGAGCAGTACTTC | CASSPTSEKSYEQYF
once | TRBJ1-1 | - | TRBV29-1 | TGCAGCGTCCAATTAACAGTGGACACTGAAGCTTTCTTT | CSVQLTVDTEAFF
few | TRBJ1-1 | - | TRBV7-9 | TGTGCCAGCAGCCAACAGGATGGGGCAGCTTTCTTT | CASSQQDGAAFF
- | TRBJ1-1 | - | TRBV11-3 | TGTGCCAGCAGCTTAGCACAGGTGAACACTGAAGCTTTCTTT | CASSLAQVNTEAFF
- | TRBJ2-7 | TRBD1 | TRBV5-1 | TGCGCCAGCAGCTTGGAGGGGGCGGGCTCCTACGAGCAGTACTTC | CASSLEGAGSYEQYF
- | TRBJ2-1 | - | TRBV4-2 | TGTGCCAGCAGCCCGTTGGAGAATGACAATGAGCAGTTCTTC | CASSPLENDNEQFF
- | TRBJ2-2 | - | TRBV4-3 | TGCGCCAGCAGCCAAGAATGGGCCAACACCGGGGAGCTGTTTTTT | CASSQEWANTGELFF
few | TRBJ2-1 | - | TRBV5-4 | TGTGCCAGCAGCCTCTACCTGGGACTCCACAATGAGCAGTTCTTC | CASSLYLGLHNEQFF
few | TRBJ1-5 | - | TRBV15 | TGTGCCACCAGCAGAGATCATTTGGGGACTGGCAATCAGCCCCAGCATTTT | CATSRDHLGTGNQPQHF
- | TRBJ2-1 | TRBD2 | TRBV5-1 | TGCGCCAGCCGGCTAGGGAGGGATGAGCAGTTCTTC | CASRLGRDEQFF
- | TRBJ2-1 | - | TRBV7-9 | TGTGCCAGCAGCCCAGTCGTTGTACAGATTACCTACAATGAGCAGTTCTTC | CASSPVVVQITYNEQFF
- | TRBJ2-1 | TRBD2 | TRBV6-5 | TGTGCCAGCAGTTCACAGGGACTAGCGGGAGTTTATCAGTTCTTC | CASSSQGLAGVYQFF
- | TRBJ2-2 | - | TRBV5-3 | TGTGCCAGCACCTGGGGGGGCGGGTCGGGGGAGCTGTTTTTT | CASTWGGGSGELFF
- | TRBJ2-7 | - | TRBV19 | TGTGCCAGTAGTGTTACAGGGCGATCCTACGAGCAGTACTTC | CASSVTGRSYEQYF
- | TRBJ2-5 | TRBD2 | TRBV5-1 | TGCGCCAGCAGCTTGGGACCGGGCGCTAGCGGGGGGACAGAGACCCAGTACTTC | CASSLGPGASGGTETQYF
- | TRBJ1-2 | - | TRBV19 | TGTGCCAGTAGTAGCGGACAGAACGTACATGGCTACACCTTC | CASSSGQNVHGYTF
- | TRBJ2-4 | TRBD1 | TRBV4-1 | TGCGCCAGCAGCCAACCCAAGCCCGGGACAGGGGAAACCTTAGCCAAAAACATTCAGTACTTC | CASSQPKPGTGETLAKNIQYF
- | TRBJ2-5 | - | TRBV10-1 | TGCGCCAGCAGTGAGCTTCCCAGCGCGGGGGAGACCCAGTACTTC | CASSELPSAGETQYF
- | TRBJ2-2 | TRBD1 | TRBV6-5 | TGTGCCAGCAGTGGACAGGGTGACACCGGGGAGCTGTTTTTT | CASSGQGDTGELFF
- | TRBJ2-7 | TRBD1 | TRBV6-6 | TGTGCCAGCACTATGGACAGGGCAACCTACGAGCAGTACTTC | CASTMDRATYEQYF
- | TRBJ2-7 | TRBD2 | TRBV11-3 | TGTGCCAGCAGCCTTTCCATAAATAGCGGGAGTGGCAACGAGCAGTACTTC | CASSLSINSGSGNEQYF
- | TRBJ2-2 | - | TRBV7-8 | TGTGCCAGCAGCTTAAGACAGGTGGTCACCGGGGAGCTGTTTTTT | CASSLRQVVTGELFF
- | TRBJ1-1 | - | TRBV18 | TGTGCCAGCTCACCTGGGGCAGGGAGGACTGAAGCTTTCTTT | CASSPGAGRTEAFF
- | TRBJ1-1 | - | TRBV5-4 | TGTGCCAGCAGCCAGCAGGGGTTATGGGGTACTGAAGCTTTCTTT | CASSQQGLWGTEAFF
- | TRBJ1-1 | TRBD1 | TRBV25-1 | TGTGCCAGCAGTGAATTAGGGGGCCGGAAGACTGAAGCTTTCTTT | CASSELGGRKTEAFF
- | TRBJ2-7 | TRBD1 | TRBV6-1 | TGTGCCAGCAGTGAACCTCCGGGACAGGGTATCTACGAGCAGTACTTC | CASSEPPGQGIYEQYF
once | TRBJ2-7 | - | TRBV5-6 | TGTGCCAGCAGCACACGACTAGAGACCTACGAGCAGTACTTC | CASSTRLETYEQYF
- | TRBJ1-2 | - | TRBV2 | TGTGCCAGCAGTGTTGAGAGAAACTATGGCTACACCTTC | CASSVERNYGYTF
- | TRBJ2-7 | TRBD1 | TRBV6-5 | TGTGCCAGCAGACTGACAGGGGGGTACGAGCAGTACTTC | CASRLTGGYEQYF
- | TRBJ2-5 | TRBD2 | TRBV5-1 | TGCGCCAGCAGCTTAGCGGGAGACGCGGAGACCCAGTACTTC | CASSLAGDAETQYF
- | TRBJ2-5 | TRBD2 | TRBV5-8 | TGTGCCAGCAGCTTGGACTCGTACCGACTAGCGGGAGACCAAGAGACCCAGTACTTC | CASSLDSYRLAGDQETQYF
- | TRBJ2-7 | TRBD1 | TRBV10-3 | TGTGCCATCAGAGTGGACAGGAGCTCCTACGAGCAGTACTTC | CAIRVDRSSYEQYF
- | TRBJ2-7 | - | TRBV13 | TGTGCCAGCACGGCGGGTAAGCACGAGCAGTACTTC | CASTAGKHEQYF
- | TRBJ1-3 | - | TRBV7-2 | TGTGCCAGCAGCCTCACGACAGGAAGCTCTGGAAACACCATATATTTT | CASSLTTGSSGNTIYF
once | TRBJ2-3 | TRBD2 | TRBV13 | TGTGCCAGCAGCTTAGGCAGACTAGCGGGGATCACAGATACGCAGTATTTT | CASSLGRLAGITDTQYF
- | TRBJ2-3 | - | TRBV2 | TGTGCCAGCAGTGAAGATGCGGGGGCAGGAGATACGCAGTATTTT | CASSEDAGAGDTQYF
few | TRBJ2-3 | - | TRBV4-3 | TGCGCCAGCAGCCAAGGACTAGAGATGCAGGCTACGCAGTATTTT | CASSQGLEMQATQYF
- | TRBJ2-1 | TRBD2 | TRBV7-6 | TGTGCCAGCAGCTTAGCCGGTCTAGCGGGAGGGCCTTACAATGAGCAGTTCTTC | CASSLAGLAGGPYNEQFF
- | TRBJ2-2 | TRBD1 | TRBV15 | TGTGCCACCAGCAGAGCAGGGGGCCCCATCACCGGGGAGCTGTTTTTT | CATSRAGGPITGELFF
- | TRBJ1-6 | - | TRBV9 | TGTGCCAGCAGCCCCCGACCCGGAGGGCAGTTTGGTTCACCCCTCCACTTT | CASSPRPGGQFGSPLHF
- | TRBJ2-1 | - | TRBV5-5 | TGTGCCAGCAGCTTGTCCGACACCTCCTACAATGAGCAGTTCTTC | CASSLSDTSYNEQFF
- | TRBJ2-7 | - | TRBV6-6 | TGTGCCAGCAGCGCACCGGGAGTCTACGAGCAGTACTTC | CASSAPGVYEQYF
- | TRBJ2-3 | TRBD2 | TRBV7-7 | TGTGCCAGCAGCTTAGTGGGGGGGAGCACAGATACGCAGTATTTT | CASSLVGGSTDTQYF
- | TRBJ1-3 | - | TRBV5-1 | TGCGCCAGCAGCTTGGGGAGCGACTCTGGAAACACCATATATTTT | CASSLGSDSGNTIYF
- | TRBJ2-2 | TRBD1 | TRBV7-8 | TGTGCCAGCAGCGCCCGACAGGGGGTGGCCGGGGAGCTGTTTTTT | CASSARQGVAGELFF
- | TRBJ1-2 | - | TRBV27 | TGTGCCAGCAGTCCCCAGGCCGTACTCCTCTATGGCTACACCTTC | CASSPQAVLLYGYTF
- | TRBJ2-1 | - | TRBV11-3 | TGTGCCAGCAGCACCCCCTTTCTGCCGGATGAGCAGTTCTTC | CASSTPFLPDEQFF
- | TRBJ1-6 | - | TRBV13 | TGTGCCAGCAGAAAAACGGGCAGGGGCTCCTATAATTCACCCCTCCACTTT | CASRKTGRGSYNSPLHF
few | TRBJ1-1 | - | TRBV7-9 | TGTGCCAGCAGCCATGCGGGGAGGGTCACTGAAGCTTTCTTT | CASSHAGRVTEAFF
- | TRBJ1-1 | - | TRBV27 | TGTGCCAGCAGTTTACAGGTTGGGACTGAAGCTTTCTTT | CASSLQVGTEAFF
- | TRBJ1-5 | - | TRBV5-8 | TGTGCCAGCAGCTCCGCAGGGCCCCAGCATTTT | CASSSAGPQHF
- | TRBJ1-2 | TRBD1 | TRBV11-3 | TGTGCCAGCAGCCCCATGGGACAGGGGGCGCGAGGCTACACCTTC | CASSPMGQGARGYTF
few | TRBJ2-7 | TRBD1 | TRBV6-1 | TGTGCCATACTACAGGGGCCCGACTACGAGCAGTACTTC | CAILQGPDYEQYF
- | TRBJ2-7 | - | TRBV27 | TGTGCCAGCAGTTCGGCGGGCTCTTTCAACGAGCAGTACTTC | CASSSAGSFNEQYF
- | TRBJ2-5 | - | TRBV20-1 | TGCAGTGCTAGAAGCGAGGAGACCCAGTACTTC | CSARSEETQYF